This T cell receptor beta chain came from a study of somatic mutations in cytotoxic T cells in rheumatoid arthritis. Whole-study results and caveats: The authors did not adjust the slight TRBV07 underrepresentation in rheumatoid arthritis patients for multiple comparisons. With age, CD8+ clonality increased in rheumatoid arthritis patients, whereas no such increase appeared in healthy controls. A single CD8+ clone exceeded 20% of CD8+ cells in about an eighth of the roughly 65 patients.

Libraries were prepared by immunoSEQ multiplex PCR; TCRdb keeps only in-frame clonotypes and omits some of them. The profile shows about 20,000 clones, 70% to 90% of them singletons. A remark on this clone: Its antigen is not known.

Trimming removed 3 bases at V and 4 bases at J, with 12 bases between. Looked up from germline, CDR1 is SQVTM and CDR2 is ANQGSEA. The CDR3 runs 14 residues. The source is a woman aged 45-59 years in good health. V gene TRBV29-1 combines with J gene TRBJ2-2; a weak D match, TRBD2 (5 bases). Material: CD8+ T cells sorted from blood. In DNA form, the CDR3 reads TGCAGCGTTGATCGAGAGGGAGTCACCGGGGAGCTGTTTTTT. Protein sequence: CSVDREGVTGELFF.